The 20 T cell receptor beta chains presented below share a single source sample, sequenced in a study of beta chain features in type 1 diabetes. The study reverse transcribed the entire isolated RNA, so it sequenced expressed TCRB transcripts. Method: immunoSEQ multiplex PCR; TCRdb's copy keeps in-frame clones and lacks some. The sample consists of 250,000 or so clones, approximately 20% of them appearing once. These receptors have no identified antigens. Overall study findings and caveats: For Type 1 diabetes patients, all four CD4+ subsets carried TCRB CDR3s that were moderately but significantly shorter.

The sample taken for sequencing was naive CD4+ T cells from blood. The receptors stem from a woman between 40 and 50 years old with type 1 diabetes.

This clone has only a few counts. The V and J genes are TRBV14 and TRBJ1-5; D uncertain. The CDR3 length is 14 residues. Deletions cut 5 bases from V and 0 bases from J, with 8 bases between. CDR1 SGHDN and CDR2 FVKESK come from the germline V gene. CDR3 nucleotides: TGTGCCAGCAGCTCGTCTTATAGCAATCAGCCCCAGCATTTT. Translating gives CASSSSYSNQPQHF.

The J gene is TRBJ1-1, the V gene TRBV14; the match to TRBD1 covers 7 bases. This CDR3 has 16 residues. Germline CDR1 reads SGHDN; CDR2 reads FVKESK. V lost 0 bases to trimming and J lost 0 bases; unmatched junction nucleotides: 4. The CDR3 DNA follows: TGTGCCAGCAGCCAAGATAGGGACAGATTGAACACTGAAGCTTTCTTT. It encodes CASSQDRDRLNTEAFF.

The J gene is TRBJ1-5, the V gene TRBV7-8; no clear D. The V gene lost 1 base and the J gene lost 4 bases, with 8 bases spanning the gap. The CDR3 has 14 amino acids. The V gene's germline CDR1 is SGHVS and CDR2 FQNEAQ. The CDR3 region is CASSLEGANQPQHF. The CDR3 region has the DNA TGTGCCAGCAGCTTAGAAGGAGCTAATCAGCCCCAGCATTTT.

CDR3 in amino acids: CASSQETTASGGPYGGELFF. The CDR3, as DNA: TGCGCCAGCAGCCAAGAGACCACCGCTAGCGGGGGCCCTTATGGGGGGGAGCTGTTTTTT. The rearrangement joins TRBV4-1 to TRBJ2-2, with TRBD2 matching over 10 bases. Germline V gene lookup returns CDR1 MGHRA and CDR2 YSYEKL. This CDR3 spans 20 amino acids. V lost 0 bases and J lost 8; bases outside the gene matches: 18.

The chain couples TRBV6-6 to TRBJ2-7, with 8 bases matching TRBD2. The CDR3 consists of 14 residues. The junction had 9 bases not matched to a gene; V was cut back by 5 bases and J by 6 bases. Germline CDR1 is MNHNY and CDR2 is SVGAGI (reference sequence). DNA for the CDR3: TGTGCCAGCAGTGACACCACCGCGGGGGGCGAGCAGTACTTC. Its translation: CASSDTTAGGEQYF.

A few counts support this clone. The chain joins TRBV5-1 to TRBJ1-1, with 7 bases lining up with TRBD1. The CDR3 is 13 amino acids. With V trimmed by 4 bases and J by 5 bases, 5 bases remained unmatched. CDR1 is SGHRS and CDR2 is YFSETQ in the germline V gene. CDR3 sequence reads: CASSLDRPTEAFF. Written as DNA, the CDR3 is TGCGCCAGCAGCCTGGACAGGCCTACTGAAGCTTTCTTT.

This clone has a handful of counts. J is TRBJ2-1 and V is TRBV7-9; TRBD2 matches at 7 bases. Germline V gene data show CDR1 as SEHNR and CDR2 as FQNEAQ (reference sequence). The V and J ends lost 1 base and 12 bases, in that order; junction bases with no gene match: 9. The CDR3 has 14 residues. DNA of the CDR3: TGTGCCAGCAGCTTAGGGGGCGTCGCTAGCGGGCAGTTCTTC. This codes for CASSLGGVASGQFF.

This clone appeared a few times. V usage is TRBV20-1 and J usage is TRBJ2-1, with D unresolved. The germline V gene encodes CDR1 DFQATT and CDR2 SNEGSKA (reference sequence). The germline V and J ends were trimmed by 4 bases and 10 bases, with 11 bases remaining between them. This CDR3 region has 11 residues. CDR3 DNA: TGCAGTGCTATGCCGACCAGGGAGCAGTTCTTC. This sequence encodes CSAMPTREQFF.

The table lists this clone with a few counts. This sample includes further DNA sequences coding for the same CDR3. V usage is TRBV7-2 and J usage is TRBJ2-5; 11 nucleotides match TRBD2. Trimming took 1 base from V and 3 from J; bases not matched to a gene: 4. CDR3 length: 16 amino acids. CDR1 is SGHTA and CDR2 is FQGNSA in the germline V gene. CDR3 nucleotides: TGTGCCAGCAGCTTAGGGCCGGGACTAGCGGAAGAGACCCAGTACTTC. It yields the protein CASSLGPGLAEETQYF.

The chain carries TRBV29-1 and TRBJ2-7; 12 bases match TRBD1. The germline V gene encodes CDR1 SQVTM and CDR2 ANQGSEA. Unmatched junction bases numbered 4, after V lost 5 bases and J lost 2 bases. The CDR3 is 14 residues long. The CDR3 bases are TGCAGCGTTAGGGGACAGGGGGCTACCTACGAGCAGTACTTC. It is translated as CSVRGQGATYEQYF.

The J gene is TRBJ1-5, the V gene TRBV2; D is ambiguous. CDR1 is SNHLY and CDR2 is FYNNEI in the germline V gene. The CDR3 sequence is 13 residues long. V shed 3 bases and J shed 7 bases, with 10 bases lying between them. This CDR3 reads CASSDERRQPQHF. The CDR3 DNA reads TGTGCCAGCAGTGACGAGCGTCGGCAGCCCCAGCATTTT.

This clone has only a few counts. The chain combines TRBV5-1 with TRBJ2-1, with D perhaps TRBD2 (6 bases). CDR3 length equals 18 residues. The V gene lost 4 bases and the J gene lost 10 bases, with 30 bases spanning the gap. Per the germline V gene, CDR1 is SGHRS and CDR2 is YFSETQ. CDR3 residues: CASSAPQGLEGPIGEQFF. Written as DNA, the CDR3 is TGCGCCAGCAGCGCGCCGCAAGGATTGGAGGGCCCCATCGGAGAGCAGTTCTTC.

The genes are TRBV28 and TRBJ2-7, with a tentative D call TRBD1 (5 bases). Germline loops: CDR1 MDHEN, CDR2 SYDVKM. Deletions cut 2 bases from V and 2 bases from J, with 13 bases between. The CDR3 spans 15 residues. The CDR3 DNA is TGTGCCAGCAGTTTAGGGGCAGACCTGACCTACGAGCAGTACTTC. Its translation: CASSLGADLTYEQYF.

This clone has just a few counts. Other DNA sequences in the same sample also yield this CDR3. This sequence joins TRBV30 and TRBJ1-5; the D is unclear. Germline CDR1 is GTSNPN and CDR2 is SVGIG (reference sequence). CDR3 length equals 13 residues. Trimming took 2 bases from V and 0 from J, leaving 5 bases between them. The CDR3 DNA sequence: TGTGCCTGGAGTCATAGTAGCAATCAGCCCCAGCATTTT. This sequence encodes CAWSHSSNQPQHF.

The V and J genes are TRBV14 and TRBJ2-5; D is unclear. The germline V gene encodes CDR1 SGHDN and CDR2 FVKESK. V was clipped by 2 bases and J by 0 bases, with 10 bases between them. There are 15 residues in the CDR3. The CDR3 loop reads CASSQQVMYQETQYF. CDR3 nucleotide sequence: TGTGCCAGCAGCCAACAGGTGATGTACCAAGAGACCCAGTACTTC.

V gene TRBV29-1 combines with J gene TRBJ1-1, with TRBD1 matching over 9 bases. Trimming took 1 base from V and 1 from J; bases not matched to a gene: 7. The CDR3 runs to 16 residues. Germline-derived CDR1 and CDR2 are SQVTM and ANQGSEA. The CDR3 here is CSVEGPYRGQNTEAFF. The CDR3 DNA is TGCAGCGTTGAAGGCCCCTACAGGGGGCAGAACACTGAAGCTTTCTTT.

The chain couples TRBV7-9 to TRBJ2-7, with 9 bases matching TRBD1. The germline gives CDR1 SEHNR, CDR2 FQNEAQ (reference sequence). V trimming: 7 bases; J trimming: 6 bases; junction bases outside the gene matches: 13. The CDR3 loop spans 15 amino acids. For the CDR3, the DNA is TGTGCCAGCACCGACCGAGGACAGGGGTCCACCGAGCAGTACTTC. As protein: CASTDRGQGSTEQYF.

The chain is built from TRBV5-1 and TRBJ2-1; 13 positions agree with TRBD2. The CDR3 sequence is 14 residues long. CDR1 is SGHRS, CDR2 YFSETQ, per germline. V gave up 6 bases and J gave up 10 bases; unmatched junction bases: 7. CDR3 sequence: CASTVGTSGTEQFF. Here the CDR3 DNA reads TGCGCCAGCACGGTAGGGACTAGCGGGACAGAGCAGTTCTTC.

The V and J genes are TRBV11-1 and TRBJ2-7; weak D call: TRBD1 (6 bases). Looked up from germline, CDR1 is SGHAT and CDR2 is FQDESV (reference sequence). The V gene lost 3 bases and the J gene lost 5 bases, with 8 bases spanning the gap. This CDR3 comprises 12 residues. The CDR3 sequence is CASSFNRDEQYF. CDR3 bases: TGTGCCAGCAGCTTCAACAGGGACGAGCAGTACTTC.

The genes are TRBV7-3 and TRBJ2-1, with 8 bases lining up with TRBD1. The V and J ends lost 5 bases and 3 bases, in that order; junction bases with no gene match: 6. The germline V gene has CDR1 SGHTA and CDR2 FQGTGA. The CDR3 contains 15 residues. The CDR3 DNA reads as TGTGCCAGCAGCATTACAGGGGGAAGCTACAATGAGCAGTTCTTC. It translates to CASSITGGSYNEQFF.